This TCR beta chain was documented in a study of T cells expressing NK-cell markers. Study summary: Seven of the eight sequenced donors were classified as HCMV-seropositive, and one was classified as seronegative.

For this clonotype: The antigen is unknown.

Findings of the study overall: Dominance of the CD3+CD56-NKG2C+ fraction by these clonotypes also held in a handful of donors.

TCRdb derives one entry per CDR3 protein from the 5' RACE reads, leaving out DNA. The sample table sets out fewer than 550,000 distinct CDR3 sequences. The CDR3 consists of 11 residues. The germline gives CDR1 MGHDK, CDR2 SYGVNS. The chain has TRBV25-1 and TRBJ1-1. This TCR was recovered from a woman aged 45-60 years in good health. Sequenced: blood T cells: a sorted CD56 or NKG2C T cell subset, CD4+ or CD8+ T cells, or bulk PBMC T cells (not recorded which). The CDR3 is CASSGLAEAFF.